The 13 T cell receptor beta chains reported below all come from one sample, sequenced in a study of CD8 T cells in Susac syndrome. Reverse transcription of roughly 0.5 to 1 ug RNA was carried out with random hexamers. One entry per CDR3 protein results from TCRdb running MiXCR on the immunoSEQ multiplex PCR reads. The profile covers 160,000 or so distinct CDR3 sequences, with over 95% appearing a single time and approximately 0.15% taken by the ten largest. Specimen: CD8+ T cells from PBMCs. These receptors were obtained from a human donor with multiple sclerosis.

This chain uses TRBV30 with TRBJ2-1; D gene unclear. V lost 3 bases, J lost 4 bases, and 4 bases lay in between. The CDR3 extends over 11 amino acids. Per germline, CDR1 GTSNPN and CDR2 SVGIG (reference sequence). CDR3 nucleotide sequence: TGTGCCTGGAGAGTATACAATGAGCAGTTCTTC. Its protein is CAWRVYNEQFF.

This CDR3 reads CASSLGRGTYEQYF. In DNA, the CDR3 is TGTGCCAGCAGCTTAGGAAGGGGGACCTACGAGCAGTACTTC. This rearrangement joins TRBV11-2 to TRBJ2-7, with a weak D call TRBD1 (6 bases). This CDR3 spans 14 amino acids. V shed 1 base and J shed 2 bases, with 9 bases lying between them. Germline-derived CDR1 and CDR2 are SGHAT and FQNNGV.

The rearrangement joins TRBV5-1 to TRBJ2-1, with 7 nucleotides matching TRBD1. The CDR3 is 16 residues long. With V trimmed by 0 bases and J by 5 bases, 8 bases remained unmatched. The germline gives CDR1 SGHRS, CDR2 YFSETQ. CDR3 sequence: CASSLVPGGRNNEQFF. The CDR3, as DNA: TGCGCCAGCAGCTTGGTGCCAGGGGGTCGCAACAATGAGCAGTTCTTC.

The V call is TRBV29-1, the J call TRBJ2-6; 7 nucleotides agree with TRBD2. Germline-derived CDR1 and CDR2 are SQVTM and ANQGSEA. CDR3 length: 19 residues. The ends lost 1 base at V and 2 bases at J; junction bases unmatched: 14. CDR3 nucleotides: TGCAGCGTTGAAGTTCCAGGACTAGAATCTTCCACTGGGGCCAACGTCCTGACTTTC. This codes for CSVEVPGLESSTGANVLTF.

The genes are TRBV13 and TRBJ2-5; 13 nucleotides match TRBD2. This CDR3 is built from 15 residues. The ends lost 5 bases at V and 5 bases at J; junction bases unmatched: 5. Germline V gene data show CDR1 as PRHDT and CDR2 as FYEKMQ (reference sequence). Written as DNA, the CDR3 is TGTGCCAGCAGCCGACTAGCGGGGGGTGAGGAGACCCAGTACTTC. Translating gives CASSRLAGGEETQYF.

The V call is TRBV23-1, the J call TRBJ1-1; 8 nucleotides align to TRBD1. TRBV23-1 carries the ORF label, with uncertain function. This CDR3 contains 17 residues. Trimming removed 0 bases from V and 5 bases from J; junction bases left unmatched: 11. The CDR3 loop is CASSQSVGGQGETEAFF. CDR3 nucleotide sequence: TGCGCCAGCAGTCAATCGGTTGGAGGACAGGGAGAAACTGAAGCTTTCTTT.

The chain recombines TRBV29-1 with TRBJ1-1; D is uncertain. V gave up 2 bases and J gave up 1 base, with 5 bases separating them. In germline, CDR1 is SQVTM, CDR2 ANQGSEA. The CDR3 totals 12 residues. The CDR3 sequence is CSVEIRNTEAFF. The CDR3 DNA reads TGCAGCGTTGAAATCAGGAACACTGAAGCTTTCTTT. The whole variable domain, filled in from reference TRBV29-1 and TRBJ1-1, reads SAVISQKPSRDICQRGTSLTIQCQVDSQVTMMFWYRQQPGQSLTLIATANQGSEATYESGFVIDKFPISRPNLTFSTLTVSNMSPEDSSIYLCSVEIRNTEAFFGQGTRLTVV.

The chain employs TRBV29-1 and TRBJ2-1; 9 bases match TRBD2. This CDR3 is 13 amino acids long. In germline, CDR1 is SQVTM, CDR2 ANQGSEA. V lost 7 bases, J lost 8 bases, and 9 bases stayed unmatched. CDR3 coding DNA: TGCAGCGCCGGAGCGGGGGGAGTCCATGAGCAGTTCTTC. Translating gives CSAGAGGVHEQFF.

The V gene is TRBV4-1, the J gene TRBJ1-2; D not resolved. Germline V gives CDR1 MGHRA, CDR2 YSYEKL. V was cut by 4 bases and J by 8 bases, with 20 bases left in between. The length of the CDR3 is 15 residues. Here the CDR3 DNA reads TGCGCCAGCAGCCTCGAGTGGAGGGCGGAAGGAGGCTACACCTTC. This codes for CASSLEWRAEGGYTF.

This chain links TRBV7-9 with TRBJ2-5; 10 positions match TRBD1. This CDR3 region has 17 residues. The V gene end was trimmed by 4 bases and the J gene end by 4 bases; junction bases not matched to a gene: 12. Per the germline V gene, CDR1 is SEHNR and CDR2 is FQNEAQ (reference sequence). DNA of the CDR3: TGTGCCAGCAGCTCGGGACAGGGGCTACCCTGGGGAGAGACCCAGTACTTC. This codes for CASSSGQGLPWGETQYF.

The rearrangement links TRBV24-1 to TRBJ2-3; D is ambiguous. Per germline, CDR1 KGHDR and CDR2 SFDVKD. Trimming took off 4 bases at V and 0 bases at J, with 13 bases between the two ends. This CDR3 is built from 16 residues. CDR3 sequence (DNA): TGTGCCACCAGTGACCACCGACTCACTAGCACAGATACGCAGTATTTT. It yields the protein CATSDHRLTSTDTQYF.

The chain uses TRBV7-9 and TRBJ2-3; D remains ambiguous. CDR1 is SEHNR and CDR2 is FQNEAQ in the germline V gene (reference sequence). V lost 7 bases, J lost 2 bases, and 16 bases lay in between. The length of the CDR3 is 15 residues. CDR3 nucleotides: TGTGCCAGCACGAACCCGCTAGGAACCACAGATACGCAGTATTTT. Protein sequence: CASTNPLGTTDTQYF.

Here the CDR3 DNA reads TGTGCCAGCAGCGTAGGTAGATTAGCCTACGAGCAGTACTTC. The encoded protein is CASSVGRLAYEQYF. The gene calls are TRBV9 and TRBJ2-7; no definite D call. Germline V gene lookup returns CDR1 SGDLS and CDR2 YYNGEE. This CDR3 contains 14 residues. V shed 0 bases and J shed 2 bases, with 9 bases lying between them.